This TCR beta chain was identified in a study of shared clonotypes between healthy human individuals. The table lists this clone with a few counts. V gave up 0 bases and J gave up 4 bases, with 11 bases separating them. The CDR3 runs to 15 residues. Germline V gene sequence: CDR1 SGHKS, CDR2 YYEKEE (reference sequence). Generated by immunoSEQ multiplex PCR, the TCRdb table keeps only in-frame clones and is missing some. The sample lists some 900,000 clones, 60% to 85% occurring once. The origin of this receptor is a man younger than 35 in good health. The rearrangement links TRBV5-5 to TRBJ1-5; no clear D gene. The sequenced sample was memory CD4+ T cells sorted from blood. Noted subset: CD45RA-negative fraction. The CDR3 nucleotides are TGTGCCAGCAGCTTGGGGAGTACGGGGAATCAGCCCCAGCATTTT. Its protein product is CASSLGSTGNQPQHF.